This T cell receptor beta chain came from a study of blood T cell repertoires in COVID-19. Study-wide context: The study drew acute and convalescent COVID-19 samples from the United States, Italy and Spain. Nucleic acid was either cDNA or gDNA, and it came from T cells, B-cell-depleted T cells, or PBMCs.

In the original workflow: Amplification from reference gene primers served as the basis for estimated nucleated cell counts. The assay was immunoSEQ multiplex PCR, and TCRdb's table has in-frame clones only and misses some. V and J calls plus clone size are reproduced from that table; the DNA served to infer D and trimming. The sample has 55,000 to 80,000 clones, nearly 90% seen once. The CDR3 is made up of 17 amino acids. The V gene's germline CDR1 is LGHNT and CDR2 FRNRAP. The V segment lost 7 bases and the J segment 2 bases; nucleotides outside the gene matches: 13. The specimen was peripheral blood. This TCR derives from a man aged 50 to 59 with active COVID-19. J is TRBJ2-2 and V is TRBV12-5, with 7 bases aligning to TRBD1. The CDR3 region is CASAALRQGDNTGELFF. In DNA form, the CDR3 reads TGTGCTAGTGCCGCCCTTCGGCAGGGGGACAACACCGGGGAGCTGTTTTTT.